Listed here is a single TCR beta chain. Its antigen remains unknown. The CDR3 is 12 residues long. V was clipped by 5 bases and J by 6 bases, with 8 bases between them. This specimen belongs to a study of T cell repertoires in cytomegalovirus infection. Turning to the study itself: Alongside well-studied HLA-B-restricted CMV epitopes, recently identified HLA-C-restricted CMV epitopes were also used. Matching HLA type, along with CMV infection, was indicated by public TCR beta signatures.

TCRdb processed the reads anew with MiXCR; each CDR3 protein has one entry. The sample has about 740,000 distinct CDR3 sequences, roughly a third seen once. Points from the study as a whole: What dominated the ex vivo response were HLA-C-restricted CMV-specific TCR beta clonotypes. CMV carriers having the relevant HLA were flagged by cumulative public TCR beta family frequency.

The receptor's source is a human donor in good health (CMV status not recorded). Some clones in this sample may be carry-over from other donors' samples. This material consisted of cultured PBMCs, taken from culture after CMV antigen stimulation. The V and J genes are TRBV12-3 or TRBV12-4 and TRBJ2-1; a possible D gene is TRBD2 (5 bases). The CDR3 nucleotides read TGTGCCAGCAGTAGTAGCGTCAATGAGCAGTTCTTC. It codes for CASSSSVNEQFF.